The 28 T cell receptor beta chains given below trace back to one sample, sequenced in a study of PD-1 blockade in classical Hodgkin lymphoma. Measured with immunoSEQ multiplex PCR; TCRdb has only the in-frame clones, and not every one. This table holds about 93,000 clones, 85% to 95% found once. All trial patients relapsed after autologous stem cell transplantation. The sample was peripheral blood mononuclear cells (PBMCs), taken before the second cycle of nivolumab. The receptors shown here come from a human donor with classical Hodgkin lymphoma.

The rearrangement links TRBV5-4 to TRBJ2-7; D gene unclear. The length of the CDR3 is 14 residues. Germline loops: CDR1 SGHNT, CDR2 YYREEE (reference sequence). Trimming removed 2 bases at V and 1 base at J, with 10 bases between. The CDR3 loop is CASSLALGSYEQYF. The CDR3 region has the DNA TGTGCCAGCAGCTTAGCACTGGGGTCCTACGAGCAGTACTTC. Filled out from reference TRBV5-4 and TRBJ2-7, the complete variable domain reads ETGVTQSPTHLIKTRGQQVTLRCSSQSGHNTVSWYQQALGQGPQFIFQYYREEENGRGNFPPRFSGLQFPNYSSELNVNALELDDSALYLCASSLALGSYEQYFGPGTRLTVT.

The J gene is TRBJ2-2, the V gene TRBV25-1; D not resolved. Trimming pared 4 bases from V and 8 bases from J, leaving 2 bases between. Germline V gene data show CDR1 as MGHDK and CDR2 as SYGVNS. This CDR3 spans 10 amino acids. Here the CDR3 DNA reads TGTGCCAGCAGTGCTGGGGAGCTGTTTTTT. Translating it yields CASSAGELFF.

The gene calls are TRBV6-5 and TRBJ1-1, with D perhaps TRBD1 (6 bases). Germline V CDR1 and CDR2: MNHEY, SVGAGI. Trimming stripped 2 bases from V and 3 bases from J, with 13 bases between. The length of the CDR3 is 15 residues. This chain's CDR3 is CASSYADRSYTEAFF. CDR3 in DNA: TGTGCCAGCAGTTACGCGGACAGATCCTACACTGAAGCTTTCTTT.

The chain recombines TRBV2 with TRBJ1-1, with TRBD1 identical over 9 bases. CDR1 is SNHLY, CDR2 FYNNEI, per germline. J gave up 1 base and V 7 bases, and 16 bases lay outside the gene matches. This CDR3 region has 18 residues. CDR3 DNA: TGTGCCAGCACCGTCGAGGACGGGACAGGGAAGGGGAACACTGAAGCTTTCTTT. Its protein product is CASTVEDGTGKGNTEAFF.

CDR3: CAWTNSYEQYF. The CDR3, as DNA: TGTGCCTGGACCAACTCCTACGAGCAGTACTTC. The gene calls are TRBV30 and TRBJ2-7; D gene unclear. Trimming left V 4 bases short and J 0 bases short, with 4 bases between. Germline V gene sequence: CDR1 GTSNPN, CDR2 SVGIG (reference sequence). This CDR3 spans 11 amino acids. The full variable domain, in which reference TRBV30 and TRBJ2-7 provide the parts outside the CDR3, is SQTIHQWPATLVQPVGSPLSLECTVEGTSNPNLYWYRQAAGRGLQLLFYSVGIGQISSEVPQNLSASRPQDRQFILSSKKLLLSDSGFYLCAWTNSYEQYFGPGTRLTVT.

The chain couples TRBV6-5 to TRBJ2-7; no firm D call. The CDR3 is 12 amino acids. Trimming took off 2 bases at V and 3 bases at J, with 5 bases between the two ends. Germline V gene data show CDR1 as MNHEY and CDR2 as SVGAGI. The DNA of the CDR3 is TGTGCCAGCAGTTACCCAGGCTACGAGCAGTACTTC. Amino acid sequence: CASSYPGYEQYF.

The chain employs TRBV6-1 and TRBJ2-2, with 9 bases lining up with TRBD1. Looked up from germline, CDR1 is MNHNS and CDR2 is SASEGT. This CDR3 region has 14 residues. V lost 6 bases, J lost 5 bases, and 4 bases stayed unmatched. The CDR3 DNA sequence: TGTGCCAGCAGCGGGGACAGGGATACCGGGGAGCTGTTTTTT. Protein sequence: CASSGDRDTGELFF.

CDR3 protein: CASSFRSGTGLGEQYF. The CDR3 DNA reads TGTGCCAGCAGTTTCCGTAGCGGGACGGGGTTGGGGGAGCAGTACTTC. The V call is TRBV27, the J call TRBJ2-7, with 8 bases that match TRBD2. Germline CDR1 and CDR2: MNHEY and SMNVEV (reference sequence). The CDR3 totals 16 residues. Germline trimming cut 3 bases from V and 7 bases from J; bases unmatched to any gene: 14.

This chain uses TRBV28 with TRBJ2-2, with D possibly matching TRBD1 (6 bases). Germline loops: CDR1 MDHEN, CDR2 SYDVKM. CDR3 length: 15 residues. Deletions cut 4 bases from V and 4 bases from J, with 13 bases between. The CDR3 is CASSSNRVPTGELFF. The DNA of the CDR3 is TGTGCCAGCAGTTCCAACAGGGTACCCACCGGGGAGCTGTTTTTT. The full variable domain, with the rest looked up from reference TRBV28 and TRBJ2-2, is DVKVTQSSRYLVKRTGEKVFLECVQDMDHENMFWYRQDPGLGLRLIYFSYDVKMKEKGDIPEGYSVSREKKERFSLILESASTNQTSMYLCASSSNRVPTGELFFGEGSRLTVL.

The genes are TRBV27 and TRBJ1-2; TRBD1 matches at 7 bases. The CDR3 is made up of 13 amino acids. J gave up 10 bases and V 3 bases, and 8 bases lay outside the gene matches. Germline V lookup: CDR1 MNHEY, CDR2 SMNVEV (reference sequence). CDR3: CASSLYRGLDYTF. The CDR3 DNA reads TGTGCCAGCAGTTTGTACAGGGGACTGGACTACACCTTC.

This chain connects TRBV6-6 to TRBJ1-2; D gene ambiguous. V was trimmed by 4 bases and J by 6 bases, leaving 15 bases between them. The CDR3 is 14 residues long. Germline V CDR1 and CDR2: MNHNY, SVGAGI (reference sequence). Here the CDR3 DNA reads TGTGCCAGCAGTTTAGGGCCAAATGCCAATGGCTACACCTTC. Residues: CASSLGPNANGYTF.

The DNA for the CDR3 is TGTGCCAGCAGCCGTTATAGCGGGGCCTCCTACAATGAGCAGTTCTTC. It yields the protein CASSRYSGASYNEQFF. The rearrangement uses TRBV28 and TRBJ2-1, with 8 positions matching TRBD2. Germline values: CDR1 MDHEN, CDR2 SYDVKM. The CDR3 contains 16 residues. V trimming: 6 bases; J trimming: 0 bases; junction bases outside the gene matches: 7.

The V and J genes are TRBV11-2 and TRBJ1-1; D not resolved. Trimming removed 0 bases from V and 4 bases from J, with 6 bases in between. CDR3 length: 13 amino acids. Germline lookup yields CDR1 SGHAT and CDR2 FQNNGV. The chain's CDR3 is CASSLEEFTEAFF. The CDR3 bases are TGTGCCAGCAGCTTAGAGGAATTCACTGAAGCTTTCTTT.

This chain's CDR3 is CASSQDPMLYGYTF. The CDR3 DNA sequence: TGTGCCAGCAGCCAAGACCCGATGTTATATGGCTACACCTTC. The gene calls are TRBV7-9 and TRBJ1-2; the D is unclear. The ends were cut back, 5 bases at V and 5 bases at J, with 15 bases in the middle. From germline, CDR1 is SEHNR and CDR2 FQNEAQ (reference sequence). The CDR3 extends over 14 amino acids.

The V gene is TRBV5-8, the J gene TRBJ1-1, with a possible D match to TRBD1 (5 bases). Trimming shortened V by 0 bases and J by 0 bases, and 18 bases separated the two germline ends. The germline V gene has CDR1 SGHTS and CDR2 YDEGEE. The CDR3 is 18 residues long. This CDR3 reads CASSLAQGGMMMNTEAFF. The CDR3 DNA follows: TGTGCCAGCAGCTTGGCGCAGGGAGGTATGATGATGAACACTGAAGCTTTCTTT.

This rearrangement joins TRBV20-1 to TRBJ2-1; D perhaps matches TRBD1 (6 bases). V was cut by 7 bases and J by 10 bases, with 14 bases left in between. The CDR3 is 11 residues long. CDR1 and CDR2 (germline): DFQATT, SNEGSKA (reference sequence). CDR3 sequence: CSVLQGDEQFF. CDR3 DNA sequence: TGCAGTGTTTTACAGGGCGACGAGCAGTTCTTC.

This chain links TRBV10-1 with TRBJ2-7; 11 bases map to TRBD2. Germline trimming cut 9 bases from V and 5 bases from J; bases unmatched to any gene: 12. CDR3 length: 15 residues. CDR1 and CDR2 (germline): WNHNN, SYGVQD (reference sequence). The DNA of the CDR3 is TGCGCCAGGAATACTAGCGGGAGTTGGGCCCACGAGCAGTACTTC. Protein product: CARNTSGSWAHEQYF.

This chain uses TRBV9 with TRBJ1-2; TRBD1 matches 7 bases. V was pared by 4 bases and J by 6 bases, with 9 bases of the junction left unmatched. Germline CDR1 SGDLS, CDR2 YYNGEE. This CDR3 comprises 14 residues. The CDR3 loop is CASSPETGTNGYTF. The CDR3 DNA reads as TGTGCCAGCAGCCCAGAGACAGGGACTAATGGCTACACCTTC.

The chain joins TRBV5-1 to TRBJ2-3; 9 bases line up with TRBD2. The CDR3 is 16 residues long. Trimming took 4 bases from V and 3 from J; bases not matched to a gene: 9. Germline assignment: CDR1 SGHRS and CDR2 YFSETQ. CDR3 protein: CASSPNLAGVTDTQYF. CDR3 bases: TGCGCCAGCAGCCCTAATTTAGCGGGAGTGACAGATACGCAGTATTTT.

J is TRBJ2-7 and V is TRBV28; tentatively, D is TRBD2 (6 bases). V lost 4 bases, J lost 2 bases, and 12 bases lay in between. This CDR3 spans 14 amino acids. Per germline, CDR1 MDHEN and CDR2 SYDVKM. Here the CDR3 reads CASSYGTYAYEQYF. Here the CDR3 DNA reads TGTGCCAGCAGTTACGGGACTTATGCCTACGAGCAGTACTTC.

The rearrangement uses TRBV28 and TRBJ2-4; D might be TRBD2 (6 bases). CDR3 length: 15 amino acids. The germline V gene has CDR1 MDHEN and CDR2 SYDVKM. Trimming cost V 7 bases and J 3 bases, with 16 bases left between them. The CDR3 coding sequence is TGTGCCAGCAAGCCCGTTGGGGACTGCAAAAACATTCAGTACTTC. This sequence encodes CASKPVGDCKNIQYF.

The V call is TRBV9, the J call TRBJ2-1; D uncertain. CDR1 is SGDLS and CDR2 is YYNGEE in the germline V gene. The CDR3 covers 13 residues. The V and J ends lost 4 bases and 4 bases respectively, with 9 bases between them. CDR3 nucleotides: TGTGCCAGCAGCCCCCCGGATTACAATGAGCAGTTCTTC. It yields the protein CASSPPDYNEQFF.

The rearrangement uses TRBV29-1 and TRBJ2-5, with D possibly matching TRBD1 (6 bases). CDR1 is SQVTM, CDR2 ANQGSEA, per germline. The CDR3 has 16 amino acids. V dropped 6 bases and J dropped 5 bases, with 25 bases sitting between them. The CDR3 protein is CSVLDVIWGRRETQYF. For the CDR3, the DNA is TGCAGCGTCCTTGACGTGATATGGGGGCGCAGGGAGACCCAGTACTTC.

Points on this clone: Germline is not matched at one junction end, which may reflect a read error. Here the CDR3 reads CASRLDRVGTGELFF. The CDR3 DNA follows: TGCGCCAGCAGATTGGACAGGGTAGGGACCGGGGAGCTGTTTTTT. The V call is TRBV5-1, the J call TRBJ2-2; 8 positions match TRBD1. CDR3 length equals 15 residues. Per germline, CDR1 SGHRS and CDR2 YFSETQ.

The V and J genes are TRBV11-2 and TRBJ2-1; 7 bases are shared with TRBD2. This CDR3 spans 16 amino acids. J gave up 0 bases and V 4 bases, and 6 bases lay outside the gene matches. Looked up from germline, CDR1 is SGHAT and CDR2 is FQNNGV. The CDR3 protein is CASSSVGGSSYNEQFF. CDR3 DNA: TGTGCCAGCAGCTCCGTGGGCGGGAGCTCCTACAATGAGCAGTTCTTC.

This clone appeared once. The rearrangement joins TRBV6-6 to TRBJ2-7; 7 bases line up with TRBD1. This CDR3 region has 14 residues. J lost 2 bases, V lost 6 bases, and 7 bases had no gene match. Germline V CDR1 and CDR2: MNHNY, SVGAGI (reference sequence). For the CDR3, the DNA is TGTGCCAGCAGCCCAGGGGGTCTTACCTACGAGCAGTACTTC. This encodes CASSPGGLTYEQYF.

For this clone: Germline and junction disagree at one end, which may indicate a read error. This CDR3 reads CSVEGGLALTDTQYF. The DNA of the CDR3 is TGCAGCGTCGAAGGGGGACTAGCGCTCACAGATACGCAGTATTTT. The V call is TRBV29-1, the J call TRBJ2-3, with 10 bases identical to TRBD2. The CDR3 is 15 residues long. Germline CDR1 reads SQVTM; CDR2 reads ANQGSEA.

The rearrangement links TRBV10-3 to TRBJ2-1, with 9 positions matching TRBD2. V shed 3 bases and J 2 bases; nucleotides not matched to a gene: 8. Germline CDR1 is ENHRY and CDR2 is SYGVKD. The CDR3 length is 17 residues. The CDR3 loop is CAISEKSSGTPYNEQFF. DNA of the CDR3: TGTGCCATCAGTGAAAAGTCTAGCGGGACCCCCTACAATGAGCAGTTCTTC.